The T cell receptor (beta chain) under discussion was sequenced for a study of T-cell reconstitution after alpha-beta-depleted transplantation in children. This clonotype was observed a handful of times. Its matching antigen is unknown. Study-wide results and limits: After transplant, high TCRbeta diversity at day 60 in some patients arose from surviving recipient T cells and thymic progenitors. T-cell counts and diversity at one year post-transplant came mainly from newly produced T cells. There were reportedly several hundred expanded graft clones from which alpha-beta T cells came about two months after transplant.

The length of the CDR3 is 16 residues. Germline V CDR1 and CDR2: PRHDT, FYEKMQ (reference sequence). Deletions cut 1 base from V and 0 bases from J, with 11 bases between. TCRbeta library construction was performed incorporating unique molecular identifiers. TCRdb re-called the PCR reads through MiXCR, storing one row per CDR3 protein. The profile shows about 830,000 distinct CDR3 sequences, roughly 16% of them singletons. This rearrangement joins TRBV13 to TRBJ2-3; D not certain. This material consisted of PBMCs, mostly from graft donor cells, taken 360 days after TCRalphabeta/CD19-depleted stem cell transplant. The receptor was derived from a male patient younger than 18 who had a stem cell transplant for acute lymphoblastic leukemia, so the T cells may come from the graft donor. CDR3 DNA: TGTGCCAGCAGCTTAGTGCCAGGCCCTAGCACAGATACGCAGTATTTT. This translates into CASSLVPGPSTDTQYF.